What follows describes a single TCR beta chain. This entry comes from a study of blood T cell repertoires in COVID-19. Looking at the study overall: COVID-19 samples, acute and convalescent, were from the United States, Italy and Spain. T cells, B-cell-depleted T cells, or PBMCs supplied cDNA or gDNA.

Under the authors' procedure: It was from reference gene primer amplification that nucleated cell counts were estimated. Sequencing used immunoSEQ multiplex PCR; TCRdb keeps in-frame clones, though not all of them. V and J calls and clone size are given by that table; D and trimming were obtained from the DNA. The sample includes 65,000 to 90,000 clones, 75% to 90% of them seen just once. Germline CDR1 reads WSHSY; CDR2 reads SAAADI. CDR3 length equals 14 residues. V lost 6 bases, J lost 5 bases, and 7 bases stayed unmatched. Sequenced sample: peripheral blood. The V and J genes are TRBV10-2 and TRBJ1-1; the match to TRBD1 covers 9 bases. This sequence originates from a man aged 80 or over with acute or convalescent COVID-19. CDR3 nucleotides: TGCGCCAGCAGAGAACAGGGGGCAGGGACTGAAGCTTTCTTT. This translates into CASREQGAGTEAFF.